Listed here are 7 T cell receptor beta chains from one sample, sequenced in a study of shared clonotypes between healthy human individuals (TCRdb year 2020). Libraries were prepared through the immunoSEQ multiplex PCR assay. Sourced from immuneACCESS, this table was stored by TCRdb with only in-frame sequences that have V and J called. A share of the clones is absent; for the studies checked, an unresolved V gene accounts for under half, and the remainder has no known explanation. Across this sample there are around 1.1 million clones, with about 72% seen only once. 0.89% of the sample goes to the ten largest clones. The sequencing input was memory CD4+ T cells from PBMCs. This sample's cell subset or site label indicates: CD45RA-negative fraction. These TCRs come from a man aged 18 to 29 in good health. Some clones in this sample may be carry-over from other donors' samples.

This chain joins TRBV28 and TRBJ2-7; D is undetermined. The CDR3 spans 13 residues. Per germline, CDR1 MDHEN and CDR2 SYDVKM. V was pared by 6 bases and J by 2 bases, with 11 bases between. This CDR3 is CASRLTTAYEQYF. DNA of the CDR3: TGTGCCAGCAGATTGACCACAGCCTACGAGCAGTACTTC.

The V gene is TRBV4-1, the J gene TRBJ1-4; D is unresolved. Per the germline V gene, CDR1 is MGHRA and CDR2 is YSYEKL. V dropped 0 bases and J dropped 7 bases, with 12 bases sitting between them. The CDR3 has 15 amino acids. The CDR3 loop is CASSQEARGGEKLFF. DNA of the CDR3: TGCGCCAGCAGCCAAGAGGCACGGGGAGGTGAAAAACTGTTTTTT.

This chain uses TRBV5-1 with TRBJ2-3, with TRBD2 matching 8 bases. This CDR3 spans 15 amino acids. V trimming: 6 bases; J trimming: 0 bases; junction bases outside the gene matches: 6. Germline V gives CDR1 SGHRS, CDR2 YFSETQ. CDR3 in DNA: TGCGCCAGCAAGGTTAGCGGGGCTAGCACAGATACGCAGTATTTT. Protein: CASKVSGASTDTQYF.

V is TRBV6-5 and J is TRBJ2-7; 8 bases fit TRBD1. Trimming at V came to 4 bases and at J to 2 bases, leaving 7 bases not matched to a gene. Germline V gene data show CDR1 as MNHEY and CDR2 as SVGAGI. This CDR3 has 15 amino acids. The CDR3 sequence: CASSSRDRSTYEQYF. The CDR3 DNA is TGTGCCAGCAGTTCCCGGGACAGGAGTACCTACGAGCAGTACTTC.

Notes on this clone: This same CDR3 is encoded by further DNA sequences in the sample. The rearrangement uses TRBV7-9 and TRBJ1-4; no definite D call. In germline, CDR1 is SEHNR, CDR2 FQNEAQ (reference sequence). The CDR3 contains 12 residues. Trimming pared 5 bases from V and 8 bases from J, leaving 9 bases between. The CDR3 loop reads CASSPSGEKLFF. CDR3 sequence (DNA): TGTGCCAGCAGCCCTAGTGGCGAAAAACTGTTTTTT. The full variable domain, rest sourced from reference TRBV7-9 and TRBJ1-4, is DTGVSQNPRHKITKRGQNVTFRCDPISEHNRLYWYRQTLGQGPEFLTYFQNEAQLEKSRLLSDRFSAERPKGSFSTLEIQRTEQGDSAMYLCASSPSGEKLFFGSGTQLSVL.

V gene TRBV7-8 combines with J gene TRBJ2-1; 15 bases align to TRBD2. The CDR3 loop spans 20 amino acids. From germline, CDR1 is SGHVS and CDR2 FQNEAQ. V lost 0 bases to trimming and J lost 0 bases; unmatched junction nucleotides: 6. The CDR3 DNA follows: TGTGCCAGCAGCTTAGCGGGACTAGCGGGAGGCCGACCCTCCTACAATGAGCAGTTCTTC. Protein sequence: CASSLAGLAGGRPSYNEQFF.

Regarding this clone: Other DNA sequences of this sample code for an identical CDR3. The chain joins TRBV7-2 to TRBJ1-2, with 8 bases matching TRBD1. The CDR3 length is 13 residues. The germline V gene encodes CDR1 SGHTA and CDR2 FQGNSA. J was trimmed by 4 bases and V by 5 bases; bases with no gene match: 3. The CDR3 sequence is CASSQGQGYGYTF. Written as DNA, the CDR3 is TGTGCCAGCAGCCAAGGACAGGGCTATGGCTACACCTTC.